This T cell receptor beta chain originates from a study of OX40 agonist ivuxolimab in advanced cancers. Turning to the study itself: Patients received ivuxolimab, an intravenous treatment, every 2 weeks at 0.01 to 10 mg/kg.

Sequencing was performed with immunoSEQ multiplex PCR; in TCRdb, only in-frame clones are kept and a portion is missing. This table has tens of thousands of clones, around 90% appearing once. Study-level findings and limits: The CD4+ and CD8+ T cells in the blood had expanded clonally by week 6 at 0.1 to 3.0 mg/kg.

On cycle 4 day 1 and cycle 7 day 1, as well as at baseline, blood was sampled. V was shortened by 6 bases and J by 3 bases, with 15 bases between the two germline ends. The germline CDR1 and CDR2 sequences are SGDLS and YYNGEE. The CDR3 is made up of 15 amino acids. Notes on this clone: Its antigen remains unidentified.

The sequence derives from an adult with an advanced solid tumor such as melanoma, head and neck, liver or kidney cancer. Material: CD4+ or CD8+ T cells sorted from blood, obtained in a trial of the OX40 agonist ivuxolimab. The chain couples TRBV9 to TRBJ2-2; perhaps TRBD2 as D (5 bases). The CDR3 protein is CASNEGVRDTGELFF. The DNA of the CDR3 is TGTGCCAGCAACGAGGGCGTGAGGGACACCGGGGAGCTGTTTTTT.